Listed below are T cell receptor beta chains from one sample, sequenced in a study of vaccination and CD4 T cells after COVID-19. For these TCRs, the target antigens are not known. MiXCR, run by TCRdb on the PCR reads, gives a single entry per CDR3 protein. Seen here are about 10,000 distinct CDR3 sequences, roughly 77% observed once, and the top ten hold about 8.8%. The sample was CD4+ T cells from blood, cultured in vitro. The source of these receptors is a human donor who had recovered from COVID-19. The conserved cysteine and the conserved F or W are not part of the CDR3 here. D genes are given only for firm matches.

d_call	v_call	cdr3_length	cdr3_aa
TRBD2	TRBV6-2/TRBV6-3	13	ASTLVAGAQETQY
TRBD1	TRBV27	12	ASSSGTGSSPLH
NA	TRBV7-2	13	ASSSPSRTRYEQY
NA	TRBV6-4	13	ASSEYARNTGELF
NA	TRBV7-6	14	ASSLDSTINTGELF
TRBD2	TRBV24-1	13	ATSDPLAGEDEQY
TRBD1	TRBV20-1	11	SAKTGSQETQY
NA	TRBV20-1	12	SASEGRQNYGYT
NA	TRBV11-3	12	ASSLYAGSHERY
NA	TRBV21-1	12	ASRKLSRQSPLH
TRBD1	TRBV27	14	ASRRGGRGSNQPQH
NA	TRBV18	13	ASSQRLGGGETQY
NA	TRBV7-2	12	ASSLGGGTVSYT
TRBD2	TRBV7-6	13	ASSPRLAGLETQY
TRBD1	TRBV20-1	13	STGTGLISEDGYT
TRBD1	TRBV6-5	16	ASSYFFMRGRNGQPQH
TRBD2	TRBV7-2	13	ASSTASGRMYEQY
TRBD1	TRBV6-2/TRBV6-3	12	ASRIGQGHYGYT
NA	TRBV12-3/TRBV12-4	12	ASSWGVVNTEAF
NA	TRBV12-3/TRBV12-4	14	ASSSGLQMINQPQH
NA	TRBV20-1	10	SARYGGDGYT
NA	TRBV28	13	ASSRPGGPGQPQH
TRBD1	TRBV6-1	12	ASRSGGHTDTQY
TRBD1	TRBV15	14	ATTPRGTATNYGYT
NA	TRBV9	16	ASSDPSGALNRHYGYT
TRBD1	TRBV27	10	ASSLAGGGYT
NA	TRBV2	13	ASQAHLTVQYGYT
TRBD2	TRBV7-9	10	AGAGPGGGQY
TRBD2	TRBV12-3/TRBV12-4	13	ASTVAGGTSYEQY
TRBD2	TRBV5-1	14	ASSSLVGGGTDTQY
TRBD2	TRBV7-2	12	ASSLTSGSHEQY
NA	TRBV30	12	AWRFTGRNTEAF
NA	TRBV7-2	13	ASSRTVGAGQPQH
NA	TRBV27	12	ASSLFPGANVLT
NA	TRBV28	13	ASSLLETYNSPLH
TRBD2	TRBV7-2	12	ASSLALSGDEQY
NA	TRBV20-1	11	SARASPIGGYT